This T cell receptor (beta chain) emerged from a study of T cells after yellow fever vaccination. Study-wide points: Clones that expanded after primary vaccination mostly reappeared after the booster (96% CD4, approximately 85% CD8).

Germline values: CDR1 SGHAT, CDR2 FQNNGV. Trimming stripped 5 bases from V and 5 bases from J, with 16 bases between. The CDR3 sequence is 14 residues long. UMIs were added to TCR cDNA along with a universal primer site when it was made by 5'RACE template switching. One entry per CDR3 protein, called by TCRdb with MiXCR from the 5' RACE reads. The sample lists some 32,000 distinct CDR3 sequences, about 4.6% seen once, with 40% to 55% in the top ten. This clonotype has ten or more counts. What it binds is unknown. V usage is TRBV11-2 and J usage is TRBJ2-7, with D tentatively TRBD1 or TRBD2 (5 bases each). Specimen: CD8+ T cells sorted from PBMCs, collected 5 days after the yellow fever booster vaccination. This TCR came from a young man who received the YFV17D yellow fever vaccine. The CDR3 spells CASSPVWGSHEQYF. The CDR3 DNA is TGTGCCAGCAGCCCAGTATGGGGGAGCCACGAGCAGTACTTC.